These 27 T cell receptor beta chains came from one sample sequenced in a study of spatial heterogeneity in lung cancer. Using its own MiXCR run on the 5' RACE reads, TCRdb lists one record per CDR3 protein. This repertoire shows about 52,000 distinct CDR3 sequences, 7.4% found once; its top ten account for over 30%. Time point defined: blood at routine non-recurrence follow-up after resection. The sequenced material consisted of unsorted whole RNA from tumor, nontumor lung or frozen PBMC. This specimen was PBMCs, taken at follow-up. These receptors were taken from a female donor with early-stage non-small cell lung cancer.

This clonotype was observed a few times. This CDR3 reads CASSLGAGGWNSPLHF. The CDR3, as DNA: TGTGCCAGCAGCTTAGGGGCAGGGGGCTGGAATTCACCCCTCCACTTT. V is TRBV7-9 and J is TRBJ1-6, with TRBD1 matching 8 bases. The CDR3 has 16 amino acids. Germline V gene lookup returns CDR1 SEHNR and CDR2 FQNEAQ (reference sequence). After removal of 1 base from V and 7 bases from J, the junction contained 6 bases not matched to a gene.

This clonotype came up many times. The genes are TRBV28 and TRBJ1-3; D not certain. CDR3 length equals 15 residues. Trimming removed 2 bases from V and 0 bases from J, with 8 bases in between. CDR1 MDHEN and CDR2 SYDVKM come from the germline V gene. Written as DNA, the CDR3 is TGTGCCAGCAGTTTACGAAAAAGCTCTGGAAACACCATATATTTT. Translating gives CASSLRKSSGNTIYF.

The chain combines TRBV10-3 with TRBJ2-3, with D maybe TRBD1 (6 bases). The germline V and J ends were trimmed by 2 bases and 2 bases, with 11 bases remaining between them. CDR1 ENHRY and CDR2 SYGVKD come from the germline V gene. This CDR3 is built from 15 residues. The CDR3 DNA sequence: TGTGCCATCAGTGAGATGGGGGCCCTCACAGATACGCAGTATTTT. Protein product: CAISEMGALTDTQYF.

A remark on this clonotype: A read error may be the cause here, since a much bigger clone is one base away. J is TRBJ1-2 and V is TRBV20-1; D gene uncertain. There are 14 residues in the CDR3. From germline, CDR1 is DFQATT and CDR2 SNEGSKA (reference sequence). V was pared by 4 bases and J by 2 bases, with 14 bases between. The CDR3 DNA is TGCAGTGCTACCCCGGGCAGCTCGAACTATGGCTACACCTTC. Translated, it gives CSATPGSSNYGYTF.

This clonotype was detected ten times or more. V is TRBV5-1 and J is TRBJ2-1; 12 bases line up with TRBD2. The J segment lost 7 bases and the V segment lost 7 bases, leaving 12 bases of the junction unmatched. Germline CDR1 SGHRS, CDR2 YFSETQ. The CDR3 runs to 16 residues. In DNA form, the CDR3 reads TGCGCCAGCCGAACCACCTCCGGGACTAGCGGGAATGAGCAGTTCTTC. It specifies CASRTTSGTSGNEQFF. Looking up the rest from reference TRBV5-1 and TRBJ2-1 gives the full variable domain: KAGVTQTPRYLIKTRGQQVTLSCSPISGHRSVSWYQQTPGQGLQFLFEYFSETQRNKGNFPGRFSGRQFSNSRSEMNVSTLELGDSALYLCASRTTSGTSGNEQFFGPGTRLTVL.

At least ten counts were recorded for this clonotype. The chain uses TRBV5-4 and TRBJ2-7; 9 bases are a match to TRBD2. The V gene's germline CDR1 is SGHNT and CDR2 YYREEE (reference sequence). V gave up 4 bases and J gave up 1 base; unmatched junction bases: 9. The CDR3 is 16 residues long. The CDR3: CASSGGGAKGSYEQYF. CDR3 coding DNA: TGTGCCAGCAGCGGCGGGGGGGCCAAAGGGTCCTACGAGCAGTACTTC.

This clonotype was observed many times. The chain carries TRBV7-2 and TRBJ1-2; D call uncertain. The CDR3 is made up of 14 amino acids. Germline CDR1 is SGHTA and CDR2 is FQGNSA. Between the trimmed V and J ends, which lost 5 bases and 0 bases, there was a span of 10 bases. The CDR3 region has the DNA TGTGCCAGCAGCCCCCACCCGACTAACTATGGCTACACCTTC. Protein: CASSPHPTNYGYTF.

In its sample, this clonotype was seen many times. The chain links TRBV9 to TRBJ1-2; no firm D call. V shed 0 bases and J shed 9 bases, with 9 bases lying between them. CDR1 is SGDLS, CDR2 YYNGEE, per germline. CDR3 size: 12 residues. The CDR3 region is CASSVEDGSYTF. The CDR3 nucleotides are TGTGCCAGCAGCGTAGAGGACGGGAGCTACACCTTC.

The chain couples TRBV14 to TRBJ1-1, with a weak D call TRBD1 (6 bases). CDR1 and CDR2 (germline): SGHDN, FVKESK. The CDR3 loop spans 15 amino acids. V was trimmed by 1 base and J by 0 bases, leaving 9 bases between them. The CDR3 protein is CASSQAGALNTEAFF. The CDR3 DNA follows: TGTGCCAGCAGCCAAGCAGGGGCGCTGAACACTGAAGCTTTCTTT.

This clonotype was seen repeatedly, ten times or more. The chain joins TRBV5-1 to TRBJ1-1; D may be TRBD1 (5 bases). Germline V gene sequence: CDR1 SGHRS, CDR2 YFSETQ. The V end was cut by 7 bases, the J end by 3 bases, with 25 bases between. This CDR3 comprises 17 residues. This chain's CDR3 is CASGGGEGRLWDTEAFF. CDR3 coding DNA: TGCGCCAGCGGAGGAGGTGAGGGGAGGCTATGGGACACTGAAGCTTTCTTT.

This sequence joins TRBV7-2 and TRBJ1-2, with unresolved D. V lost 5 bases to trimming and J lost 0 bases, with 7 bases between them. CDR1 and CDR2 (germline): SGHTA, FQGNSA. This CDR3 region has 13 residues. The CDR3 sequence is CASSPYPNYGYTF. CDR3 nucleotide sequence: TGTGCCAGCAGCCCATATCCTAACTATGGCTACACCTTC. The entire variable domain, with the rest obtained from reference TRBV7-2 and TRBJ1-2, is as follows: GAGVSQSPSNKVTEKGKDVELRCDPISGHTALYWYRQSLGQGLEFLIYFQGNSAPDKSGLPSDRFSAERTGGSVSTLTIQRTQQEDSAVYLCASSPYPNYGYTFGSGTRLTVV.

This clonotype has a handful of counts. The rearrangement uses TRBV15 and TRBJ2-5, with TRBD2 identical over 8 bases. V shed 5 bases, J shed 7 bases, and the junction held 9 bases outside the gene matches. The CDR3 extends over 14 amino acids. The germline V gene has CDR1 LNHNV and CDR2 YYDKDF (reference sequence). For the CDR3, the DNA is TGTGCCACCAGCGGACCGGGACTAGAGGGGACCCAGTACTTC. Its protein is CATSGPGLEGTQYF. The variable domain in full, completed from reference TRBV15 and TRBJ2-5, reads DAMVIQNPRYQVTQFGKPVTLSCSQTLNHNVMYWYQQKSSQAPKLLFHYYDKDFNNEADTPDNFQSRRPNTSFCFLDIRSPGLGDTAMYLCATSGPGLEGTQYFGPGTRLLVL.

This clonotype occurred a few times. The rearrangement links TRBV5-1 to TRBJ2-2, with D perhaps given as TRBD1 or TRBD2 (5 bases each). This CDR3 is built from 15 residues. V was clipped by 6 bases and J by 4 bases, with 16 bases between them. Germline V lookup: CDR1 SGHRS, CDR2 YFSETQ. In DNA, the CDR3 is TGCGCCAGCACTCGGGACCGGGCGGGCACCGGGGAGCTGTTTTTT. Translating it yields CASTRDRAGTGELFF.

Many counts were recorded for this clonotype. The chain couples TRBV12-3 or TRBV12-4 to TRBJ1-4; a possible D gene is TRBD1 (5 bases). CDR3 length: 15 amino acids. Deletions cut 0 bases from V and 6 bases from J, with 11 bases between. CDR3 in amino acids: CASSLAGREDEKLFF. CDR3 nucleotides: TGTGCCAGCAGTTTAGCAGGCAGGGAGGATGAAAAACTGTTTTTT.

This chain links TRBV7-9 with TRBJ2-4; 10 nucleotides align to TRBD1. Germline V gene sequence: CDR1 SEHNR, CDR2 FQNEAQ (reference sequence). Unmatched junction bases numbered 5, after V lost 5 bases and J lost 7 bases. The CDR3 covers 14 residues. CDR3: CASSDRTGGNIQYF. CDR3 DNA: TGTGCCAGCAGCGATCGGACAGGGGGGAACATTCAGTACTTC.

This clonotype has more than one count but fewer than ten. This chain uses TRBV7-2 with TRBJ2-1; 7 bases match TRBD1. Losses at the gene ends were 4 bases for V and 6 bases for J; bases not matched to a gene: 3. Germline loops: CDR1 SGHTA, CDR2 FQGNSA. This CDR3 comprises 13 residues. CDR3 nucleotide sequence: TGTGCCAGCAGCTCCGGGACAGTCAATGAGCAGTTCTTC. Translation gives CASSSGTVNEQFF.

This clonotype occurred many times. The chain joins TRBV5-1 to TRBJ2-1, with TRBD1 matching 8 bases. Germline-derived CDR1 and CDR2 are SGHRS and YFSETQ. The CDR3 is 15 amino acids. The ends lost 6 bases at V and 3 bases at J; junction bases unmatched: 8. CDR3 sequence reads: CASTEQGAGYNEQFF. Written as DNA, the CDR3 is TGCGCCAGCACCGAGCAGGGGGCTGGCTACAATGAGCAGTTCTTC.

The genes are TRBV7-9 and TRBJ2-5; D possibly corresponds to TRBD2 (5 bases). The CDR3 extends over 14 amino acids. Trimming stripped 1 base from V and 3 bases from J, with 9 bases between. The germline CDR1 and CDR2 sequences are SEHNR and FQNEAQ (reference sequence). CDR3 sequence (DNA): TGTGCCAGCAGCTTAGTACTAGGTGAAGAGACCCAGTACTTC. Its protein product is CASSLVLGEETQYF.

This clonotype was detected ten times or more. The genes are TRBV29-1 and TRBJ2-2; 8 positions agree with TRBD1. The V and J ends lost 5 bases and 6 bases, in that order; junction bases with no gene match: 5. The CDR3 has 13 residues. Germline CDR1 is SQVTM and CDR2 is ANQGSEA. The CDR3 nucleotides are TGCAGCGTTCGCTCAGGGGGCCCCGGGGAGCTGTTTTTT. Amino acid sequence: CSVRSGGPGELFF.

This clonotype was counted at least ten times. The chain is built from TRBV5-1 and TRBJ2-1; 8 nucleotides line up with TRBD1. In germline, CDR1 is SGHRS, CDR2 YFSETQ. With 5 bases clipped from V and 7 bases from J, the junction kept 5 bases outside the gene matches. This CDR3 region has 13 residues. CDR3: CASRTQGANEQFF. The CDR3 coding sequence is TGCGCCAGCAGGACTCAGGGGGCGAATGAGCAGTTCTTC.

The V call is TRBV20-1, the J call TRBJ2-5; D might be TRBD2 (5 bases). Trimming removed 6 bases at V and 1 base at J, with 12 bases between. Germline-derived CDR1 and CDR2 are DFQATT and SNEGSKA (reference sequence). The CDR3 contains 13 residues. The CDR3 spells CSATPGIQETQYF. The CDR3 bases are TGCAGTGCCACCCCGGGGATCCAAGAGACCCAGTACTTC.

The chain couples TRBV3-1 to TRBJ2-5, with a weak D call TRBD2 (5 bases). Trimming pared 5 bases from V and 9 bases from J, leaving 19 bases between. Germline V gives CDR1 LGHDT, CDR2 YNNKEL (reference sequence). This CDR3 comprises 14 residues. The DNA of the CDR3 is TGTGCCAGCAGCGCCCGGGAACTCGGCGAGGCCCAGTACTTC. Encoded protein: CASSARELGEAQYF.

This clonotype was detected many times. The rearrangement joins TRBV7-9 to TRBJ1-2; TRBD1 is a possible D gene (6 bases). V was shortened by 0 bases and J by 6 bases, with 11 bases between the two germline ends. CDR1 and CDR2 (germline): SEHNR, FQNEAQ (reference sequence). The CDR3 is 14 amino acids. The chain's CDR3 is CASSLAQGRDGYTF. CDR3 sequence (DNA): TGTGCCAGCAGCTTAGCGCAGGGGCGCGATGGCTACACCTTC.

Comment on this clonotype: This may be a read error: a much more frequent sequence differs by one nucleotide. The chain employs TRBV7-2 and TRBJ2-3, with 8 bases lining up with TRBD2. In germline, CDR1 is SGHTA, CDR2 FQGNSA. The length of the CDR3 is 15 residues. V shed 5 bases, J shed 2 bases, and the junction held 6 bases outside the gene matches. This CDR3 reads CASSPGGPTTDTQYF. The CDR3 coding sequence is TGTGCCAGCAGCCCGGGGGGGCCCACCACAGATACGCAGTATTTT.

There are a few counts of this clonotype. The rearrangement joins TRBV28 to TRBJ2-1, with TRBD2 matching over 9 bases. With V trimmed by 2 bases and J by 6 bases, 5 bases remained unmatched. The germline CDR1 and CDR2 sequences are MDHEN and SYDVKM. The length of the CDR3 is 15 residues. The CDR3 DNA reads TGTGCCAGCAGTTTAGCGGGGGGGCAACCCAATGAGCAGTTCTTC. Protein sequence: CASSLAGGQPNEQFF. Supplemented by reference TRBV28 and TRBJ2-1, the full variable domain reads DVKVTQSSRYLVKRTGEKVFLECVQDMDHENMFWYRQDPGLGLRLIYFSYDVKMKEKGDIPEGYSVSREKKERFSLILESASTNQTSMYLCASSLAGGQPNEQFFGPGTRLTVL.

In this sample, this clonotype turned up many times. This chain uses TRBV12-3 or TRBV12-4 with TRBJ2-3; no definite D call. Trimming removed 6 bases from V and 7 bases from J, with 20 bases in between. This CDR3 region has 15 residues. Here the CDR3 DNA reads TGTGCCAGCAGCCCGTTTTCCACGCAACCCAATACGCAGTATTTT. The encoded protein is CASSPFSTQPNTQYF.

The table lists this clonotype with many counts. This rearrangement joins TRBV18 to TRBJ1-1; D might be TRBD1 (5 bases). With 3 bases removed from V and 1 base from J, the gap between germline ends came to 12 bases. Germline V CDR1 and CDR2: KGHSH, LQKENI. The CDR3 extends over 15 amino acids. In nucleotides, the CDR3 is TGTGCCAGCTCACCGGGGACCACTGCGAACACTGAAGCTTTCTTT. It translates to CASSPGTTANTEAFF. Full variable domain (remainder filled in from reference TRBV18 and TRBJ1-1): NAGVMQNPRHLVRRRGQEARLRCSPMKGHSHVYWYRQLPEEGLKFMVYLQKENIIDESGMPKERFSAEFPKEGPSILRIQQVVRGDSAAYFCASSPGTTANTEAFFGQGTRLTVV.